The TCR beta chain described here comes from a study of radiotherapy plus CTLA-4 blockade in lung cancer. Study as a whole: Objective response rate was over 15%; disease control rate, around 30%.

Study-wide points: Reported findings show early blood T cell clone dynamics, with interferon-beta, best predicted response.

This CDR3 has 13 amino acids. The germline V gene encodes CDR1 SGHVS and CDR2 FQNEAQ. The V end lost 6 bases, the J end lost 5 bases, and 11 bases lay between the germline ends. Sequencing used immunoSEQ multiplex PCR; TCRdb keeps in-frame clones, though not all of them. The sample contains some 60,000 clones, over 75% of which appear only once. A word on this clone: Its antigen is not known.

Sequencing used peripheral blood, obtained from a patient treated with radiotherapy plus ipilimumab. V is TRBV7-8 and J is TRBJ2-1; weak D call: TRBD1 (7 bases). The sequence derives from a human donor with non-small cell lung cancer who had a complete response to radiotherapy plus ipilimumab. This CDR3 reads CASREGQHNEQFF. Written as DNA, the CDR3 is TGTGCCAGCAGGGAGGGACAGCACAATGAGCAGTTCTTC.